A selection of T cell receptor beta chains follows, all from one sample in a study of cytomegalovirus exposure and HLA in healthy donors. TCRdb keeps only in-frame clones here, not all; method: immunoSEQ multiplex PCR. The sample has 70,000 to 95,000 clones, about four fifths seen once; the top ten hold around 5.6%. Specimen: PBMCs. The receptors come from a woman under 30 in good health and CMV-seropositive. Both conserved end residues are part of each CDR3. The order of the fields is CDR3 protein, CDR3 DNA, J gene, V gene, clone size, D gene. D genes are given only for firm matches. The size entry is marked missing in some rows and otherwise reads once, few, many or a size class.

cdr3_aa: CASSLVQPIGTDTQYF
cdr3_nt: TGCGCCAGCAGCTTGGTACAGCCGATCGGCACAGATACGCAGTATTTT
j_call: TRBJ2-3
v_call: TRBV5-1
clone_size: .
d_call: .

cdr3_aa: CASSYLAGSSYEQYF
cdr3_nt: TGTGCCAGCAGTTACCTAGCGGGAAGCTCCTACGAGCAGTACTTC
j_call: TRBJ2-7
v_call: TRBV6-5
clone_size: few
d_call: TRBD2

cdr3_aa: CASREAINTEAFF
cdr3_nt: TGCGCCAGCAGAGAAGCGATTAACACTGAAGCTTTCTTT
j_call: TRBJ1-1
v_call: TRBV10-1
clone_size: .
d_call: .

cdr3_aa: CASSPQGAWRDTQYF
cdr3_nt: TGTGCCAGCAGTCCACAGGGGGCCTGGCGGGATACGCAGTATTTT
j_call: TRBJ2-3
v_call: TRBV28
clone_size: .
d_call: TRBD1

cdr3_aa: CASSGGGGTIYF
cdr3_nt: TGTGCCAGCAGTGGAGGGGGGGGCACCATATATTTT
j_call: TRBJ1-3
v_call: TRBV2
clone_size: .
d_call: .

cdr3_aa: CASSGVSGGANEQFF
cdr3_nt: TGTGCCAGCAGTGGGGTTAGCGGGGGGGCCAATGAGCAGTTCTTC
j_call: TRBJ2-1
v_call: TRBV2
clone_size: .
d_call: TRBD2

cdr3_aa: CSVVPAGVYNEQFF
cdr3_nt: TGCAGCGTTGTTCCAGCGGGGGTCTACAATGAGCAGTTCTTC
j_call: TRBJ2-1
v_call: TRBV29-1
clone_size: .
d_call: TRBD2

cdr3_aa: CASSSRGLAGEETQYF
cdr3_nt: TGTGCCAGCAGCTCGAGGGGACTAGCGGGAGAAGAGACCCAGTACTTC
j_call: TRBJ2-5
v_call: TRBV7-9
clone_size: once
d_call: TRBD2

cdr3_aa: CATSSLSEVTDTQYF
cdr3_nt: TGTGCCACCAGCAGCCTCTCAGAAGTCACAGATACGCAGTATTTT
j_call: TRBJ2-3
v_call: TRBV15
clone_size: .
d_call: .

cdr3_aa: CASSEPKTNFRVPQFF
cdr3_nt: TGTGCCAGCAGTGAGCCCAAAACCAACTTCCGGGTTCCTCAGTTCTTC
j_call: TRBJ2-1
v_call: TRBV6-1
clone_size: .
d_call: .

cdr3_aa: CASSQVQDNQPQHF
cdr3_nt: TGCGCCAGCAGCCAAGTTCAGGACAATCAGCCCCAGCATTTT
j_call: TRBJ1-5
v_call: TRBV4-1
clone_size: .
d_call: .

cdr3_aa: CASLTRAGGGDTQYF
cdr3_nt: TGTGCCAGTTTAACTCGAGCGGGAGGGGGAGATACGCAGTATTTT
j_call: TRBJ2-3
v_call: TRBV19
clone_size: .
d_call: TRBD2

cdr3_aa: CSGGQDGPEAFF
cdr3_nt: TGCAGCGGCGGACAGGATGGGCCTGAAGCTTTCTTT
j_call: TRBJ1-1
v_call: TRBV29-1
clone_size: .
d_call: TRBD1

cdr3_aa: CASVRDTSTDTQYF
cdr3_nt: TGTGCTAGTGTTCGGGACACTAGCACAGATACGCAGTATTTT
j_call: TRBJ2-3
v_call: TRBV12-5
clone_size: .
d_call: .

cdr3_aa: CASRGTAFSGANVLTF
cdr3_nt: TGTGCCAGTAGAGGGACAGCCTTCTCTGGGGCCAACGTCCTGACTTTC
j_call: TRBJ2-6
v_call: TRBV19
clone_size: .
d_call: TRBD1

cdr3_aa: CAWIPANTGELFF
cdr3_nt: TGTGCCTGGATCCCGGCGAACACCGGGGAGCTGTTTTTT
j_call: TRBJ2-2
v_call: TRBV30
clone_size: .
d_call: .

cdr3_aa: CASSLGGDRAYNEQFF
cdr3_nt: TGTGCCAGCAGCCTAGGTGGGGACAGGGCGTACAATGAGCAGTTCTTC
j_call: TRBJ2-1
v_call: TRBV5-6
clone_size: .
d_call: TRBD1

cdr3_aa: CASRHHEDTEAFF
cdr3_nt: TGTGCCAGCAGACACCATGAAGACACTGAAGCTTTCTTT
j_call: TRBJ1-1
v_call: TRBV7-8
clone_size: once
d_call: .

cdr3_aa: CASSDRAGNEKLFF
cdr3_nt: TGTGCCAGCAGTGACAGGGCGGGAAATGAAAAACTGTTTTTT
j_call: TRBJ1-4
v_call: TRBV2
clone_size: .
d_call: .

cdr3_aa: CASRTPDSRPQHF
cdr3_nt: TGTGCCAGCAGAACTCCCGATTCCCGGCCCCAGCATTTT
j_call: TRBJ1-5
v_call: TRBV28
clone_size: .
d_call: .

cdr3_aa: CASSLGQGPNYEQYF
cdr3_nt: TGTGCCAGCAGTTTAGGACAGGGTCCAAACTACGAGCAGTACTTC
j_call: TRBJ2-7
v_call: TRBV28
clone_size: once
d_call: TRBD1

cdr3_aa: CASSVADQGVGGYTF
cdr3_nt: TGTGCCAGCAGCGTAGCCGACCAAGGGGTAGGTGGCTACACCTTC
j_call: TRBJ1-2
v_call: TRBV9
clone_size: .
d_call: .

cdr3_aa: CAWSALLAGGYTF
cdr3_nt: TGTGCCTGGAGCGCTTTGCTGGCGGGTGGCTACACCTTC
j_call: TRBJ1-2
v_call: TRBV30
clone_size: .
d_call: .

cdr3_aa: CATDSGANVLTF
cdr3_nt: TGTGCCACAGACTCTGGGGCCAACGTCCTGACTTTC
j_call: TRBJ2-6
v_call: TRBV10-3
clone_size: .
d_call: .